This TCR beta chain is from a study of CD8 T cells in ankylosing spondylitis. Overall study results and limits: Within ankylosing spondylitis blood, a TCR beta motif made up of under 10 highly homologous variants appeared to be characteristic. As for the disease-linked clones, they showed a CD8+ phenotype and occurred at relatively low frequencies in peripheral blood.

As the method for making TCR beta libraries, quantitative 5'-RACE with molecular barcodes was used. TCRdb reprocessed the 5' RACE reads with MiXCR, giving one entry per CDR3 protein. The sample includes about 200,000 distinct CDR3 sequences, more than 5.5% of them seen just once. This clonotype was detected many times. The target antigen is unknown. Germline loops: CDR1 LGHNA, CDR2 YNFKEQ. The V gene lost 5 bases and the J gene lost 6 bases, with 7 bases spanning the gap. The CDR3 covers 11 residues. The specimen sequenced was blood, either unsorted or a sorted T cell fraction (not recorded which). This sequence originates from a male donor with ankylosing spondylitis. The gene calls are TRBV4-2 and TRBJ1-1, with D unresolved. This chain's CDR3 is CASSTGPEAFF. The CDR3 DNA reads TGTGCCAGCAGCACCGGTCCTGAAGCTTTCTTT.